Here is one T cell receptor beta chain with its context. These data come from a study of metastatic and nonmetastatic thyroid tumors. TCRdb re-called the PCR reads with MiXCR. The sample holds 30,000 to 45,000 clones, approximately 20% seen once. Every patient underwent thyroid surgery untreated. V gave up 5 bases and J gave up 0 bases, with 13 bases separating them. Germline CDR1 reads SGHAT; CDR2 reads FQNNGV. The CDR3 loop spans 16 amino acids. The chain has TRBV11-2 and TRBJ2-2; D gene ambiguous. The sequence was collected from a female donor with papillary thyroid cancer or a benign thyroid nodule (not recorded which). Some clones in this sample may be carry-over from other donors' samples. What was sequenced was blood. Here the CDR3 DNA reads TGTGCCAGCAGCCCCCGGAAGGTCCCGAACACCGGGGAGCTGTTTTTT. As protein: CASSPRKVPNTGELFF.